This TCR beta chain emerged from a study of blood T cell repertoires in COVID-19. As for the study in general: COVID-19 samples, acute and convalescent, were from the United States, Italy and Spain. Sample material is recorded as cDNA or gDNA derived from T cells, B-cell-depleted T cells, or PBMCs.

TCRdb's table, derived via immunoSEQ multiplex PCR, lists solely in-frame clones and lacks some. Seen here are hundreds of thousands of clones, 88% observed once, and the top ten hold around 2.1%. This CDR3 has 15 residues. Germline loops: CDR1 MDHEN, CDR2 SYDVKM. The V end lost 5 bases, the J end lost 2 bases, and 13 bases lay between the germline ends. Participants were aged about 18 to 100 years from about two dozen US areas. Sequenced input: PBMCs or T cells enriched from blood (not recorded which). The J gene is TRBJ1-3, the V gene TRBV28; TRBD1 might be the D (5 bases). The receptor was derived from a woman in her thirties or forties with acute COVID-19. CDR3 region: CASSPSGGPGNTIYF. CDR3 nucleotide sequence: TGTGCCAGCAGTCCTAGCGGGGGACCTGGAAACACCATATATTTT.